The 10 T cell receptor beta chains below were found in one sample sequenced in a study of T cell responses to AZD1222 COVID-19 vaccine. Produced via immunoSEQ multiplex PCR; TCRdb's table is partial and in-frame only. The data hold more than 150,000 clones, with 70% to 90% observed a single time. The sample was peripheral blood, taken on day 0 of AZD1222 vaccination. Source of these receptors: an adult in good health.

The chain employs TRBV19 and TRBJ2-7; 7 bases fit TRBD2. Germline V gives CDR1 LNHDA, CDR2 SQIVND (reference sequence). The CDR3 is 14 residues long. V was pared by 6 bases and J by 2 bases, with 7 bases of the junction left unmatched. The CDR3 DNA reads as TGTGCCAGTAGCCCCGGCGGGGGACCCTACGAGCAGTACTTC. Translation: CASSPGGGPYEQYF.

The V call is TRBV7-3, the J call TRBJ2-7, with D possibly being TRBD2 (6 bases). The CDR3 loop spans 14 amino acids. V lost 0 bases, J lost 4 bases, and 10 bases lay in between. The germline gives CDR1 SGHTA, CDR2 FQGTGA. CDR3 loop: CASSLTQGGYEQYF. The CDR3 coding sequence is TGTGCCAGCAGCTTAACTCAGGGAGGTTACGAGCAGTACTTC.

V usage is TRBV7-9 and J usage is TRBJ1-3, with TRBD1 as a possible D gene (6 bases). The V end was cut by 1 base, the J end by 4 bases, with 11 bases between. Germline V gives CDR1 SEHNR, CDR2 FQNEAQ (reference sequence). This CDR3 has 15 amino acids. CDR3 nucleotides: TGTGCCAGCAGCTTAGTAGGTGGACAGGGAAACACCATATATTTT. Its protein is CASSLVGGQGNTIYF. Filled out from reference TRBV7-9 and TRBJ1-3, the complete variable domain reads DTGVSQNPRHKITKRGQNVTFRCDPISEHNRLYWYRQTLGQGPEFLTYFQNEAQLEKSRLLSDRFSAERPKGSFSTLEIQRTEQGDSAMYLCASSLVGGQGNTIYFGEGSWLTVV.

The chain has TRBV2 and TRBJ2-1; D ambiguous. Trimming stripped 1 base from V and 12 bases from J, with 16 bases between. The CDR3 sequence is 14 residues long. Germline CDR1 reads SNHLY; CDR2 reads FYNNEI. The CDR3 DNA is TGTGCCAGCAGTGAAGTCCGGACCACAATCGGGCAGTTCTTC. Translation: CASSEVRTTIGQFF.

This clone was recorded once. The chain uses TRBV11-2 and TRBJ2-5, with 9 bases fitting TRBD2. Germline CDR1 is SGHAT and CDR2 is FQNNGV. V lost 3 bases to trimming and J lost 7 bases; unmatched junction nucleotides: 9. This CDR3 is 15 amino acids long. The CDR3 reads CASSLETSGFATQYF. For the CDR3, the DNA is TGTGCCAGCAGCTTGGAAACTAGCGGGTTTGCGACCCAGTACTTC.

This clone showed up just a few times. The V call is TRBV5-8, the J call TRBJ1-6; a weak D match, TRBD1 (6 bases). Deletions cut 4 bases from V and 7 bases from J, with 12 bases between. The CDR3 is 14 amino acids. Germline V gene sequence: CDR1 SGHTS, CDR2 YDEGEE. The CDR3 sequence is CASSPRRGNSPLHF. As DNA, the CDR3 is TGTGCCAGCAGCCCCCGGAGGGGGAATTCACCCCTCCACTTT.

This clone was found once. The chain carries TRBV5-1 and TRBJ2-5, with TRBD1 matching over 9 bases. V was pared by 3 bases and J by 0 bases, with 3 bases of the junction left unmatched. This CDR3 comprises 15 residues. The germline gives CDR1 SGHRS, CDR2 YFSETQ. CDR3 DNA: TGCGCCAGCAGCTCACAGGGGGCGGACCAAGAGACCCAGTACTTC. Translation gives CASSSQGADQETQYF. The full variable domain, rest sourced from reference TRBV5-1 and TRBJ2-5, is KAGVTQTPRYLIKTRGQQVTLSCSPISGHRSVSWYQQTPGQGLQFLFEYFSETQRNKGNFPGRFSGRQFSNSRSEMNVSTLELGDSALYLCASSSQGADQETQYFGPGTRLLVL.

The CDR3, as DNA: TGTGCCTGGAGCCCCCGATCGAGCTCCTATAATTCACCCCTCCACTTT. Its translation: CAWSPRSSSYNSPLHF. The chain couples TRBV30 to TRBJ1-6; D is undetermined. V lost 3 bases and J 0 bases, leaving 12 bases between the germline ends. CDR3 length: 16 residues. CDR1 and CDR2 from the germline V gene are GTSNPN and SVGIG (reference sequence). The full variable domain, rest sourced from reference TRBV30 and TRBJ1-6, is SQTIHQWPATLVQPVGSPLSLECTVEGTSNPNLYWYRQAAGRGLQLLFYSVGIGQISSEVPQNLSASRPQDRQFILSSKKLLLSDSGFYLCAWSPRSSSYNSPLHFGNGTRLTVT.

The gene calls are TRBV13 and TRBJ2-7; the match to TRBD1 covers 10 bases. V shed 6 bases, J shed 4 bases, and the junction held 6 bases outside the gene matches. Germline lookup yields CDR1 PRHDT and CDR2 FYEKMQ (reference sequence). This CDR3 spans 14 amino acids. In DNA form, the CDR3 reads TGTGCCAGCAGAACGACAGGGGGCACGTACGAGCAGTACTTC. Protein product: CASRTTGGTYEQYF.

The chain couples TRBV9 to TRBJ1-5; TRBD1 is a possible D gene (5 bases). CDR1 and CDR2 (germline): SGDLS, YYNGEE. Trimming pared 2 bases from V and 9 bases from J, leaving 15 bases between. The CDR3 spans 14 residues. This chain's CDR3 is CASSVGWGAGPQHF. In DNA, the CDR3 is TGTGCCAGCAGCGTGGGCTGGGGCGCGGGGCCCCAGCATTTT.